This T cell receptor (beta chain) appears in the sequencing data of a study of blood T cell repertoires in COVID-19. Across the study: From T cells, B-cell-depleted T cells, or PBMCs came the material, which was cDNA or gDNA.

V trimming: 4 bases; J trimming: 6 bases; junction bases outside the gene matches: 16. Germline CDR1 SGHRS, CDR2 YFSETQ. There are 17 residues in the CDR3. Study processing details: Cell counts per sample came from amplifying reference gene primers. TCRdb's table, derived via immunoSEQ multiplex PCR, lists solely in-frame clones and lacks some. The V and J calls and clone size are taken from that table; D and trimming were inferred from the DNA. The top ten hold 0.75% to 0.95% of the sample, which has about 200,000 clones, 86% seen once. The chain is built from TRBV5-1 and TRBJ1-2; 9 bases agree with TRBD1. The sample comprised peripheral blood. This sequence was found in a woman in her sixties or seventies with acute or convalescent COVID-19. CDR3 sequence: CASSTLGTGRGGDGYTF. The CDR3 coding sequence is TGCGCCAGCAGCACTTTGGGGACAGGGAGAGGAGGGGATGGCTACACCTTC.